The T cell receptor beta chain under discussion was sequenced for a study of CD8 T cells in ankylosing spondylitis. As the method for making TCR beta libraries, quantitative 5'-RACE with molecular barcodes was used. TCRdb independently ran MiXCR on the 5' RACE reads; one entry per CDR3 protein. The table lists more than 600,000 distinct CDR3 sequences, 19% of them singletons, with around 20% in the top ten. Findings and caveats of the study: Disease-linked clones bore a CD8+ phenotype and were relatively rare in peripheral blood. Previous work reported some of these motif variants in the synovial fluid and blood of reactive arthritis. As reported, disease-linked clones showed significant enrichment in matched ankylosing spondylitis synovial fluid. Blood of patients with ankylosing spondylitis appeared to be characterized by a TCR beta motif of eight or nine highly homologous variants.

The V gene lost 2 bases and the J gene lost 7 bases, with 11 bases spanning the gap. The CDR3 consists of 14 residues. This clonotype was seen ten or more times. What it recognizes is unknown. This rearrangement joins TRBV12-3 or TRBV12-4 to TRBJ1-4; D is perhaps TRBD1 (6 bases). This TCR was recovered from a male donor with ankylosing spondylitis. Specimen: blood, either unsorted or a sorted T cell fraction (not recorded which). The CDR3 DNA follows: TGTGCCAGCAGTTTAAAACAGGGATTTGAAAAACTGTTTTTT. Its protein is CASSLKQGFEKLFF.